This is a list of T cell receptor beta chains from one sample in a study of a mutant IDH1 vaccine in newly diagnosed glioma. The protocol was immunoSEQ multiplex PCR, while the TCRdb copy is restricted to in-frame clones and leaves out a portion. Among over 30,000 clones, 90% were seen once, and the ten largest hold 5% to 6%. No cognate antigen is known for these TCRs. This material consisted of PBMCs, taken from a glioma patient whose treatment included an IDH1 peptide vaccine. The receptors were gathered from a woman aged 40 to 49 with glioma. The CDR3 runs from the conserved cysteine through the conserved F or W. Each record gives: J gene, V gene, D gene, clone size, CDR3 protein, CDR3 DNA. The D gene is left open where the match is weak. Size values are once, few and many counts, or a class for expanded clones, and some rows have none.

TRBJ2-7 | TRBV7-9 | - | - | CASSLASGTSYEQYF | TGTGCCAGCAGCTTAGCCTCCGGAACTAGCTACGAGCAGTACTTC
TRBJ1-1 | TRBV29-1 | TRBD1 | few | CSAADRVNTEAFF | TGCAGCGCCGCGGACAGGGTGAACACTGAAGCTTTCTTT
TRBJ2-7 | TRBV5-1 | - | - | CASSPLGYYEQYF | TGCGCCAGCAGCCCCCTAGGATACTACGAGCAGTACTTC
TRBJ1-2 | TRBV28 | TRBD1 | - | CASSWGQGLYGYTF | TGTGCCAGCAGTTGGGGACAGGGACTTTACGGCTACACCTTC
TRBJ2-2 | TRBV27 | TRBD2 | once | CASTILAGTTGELFF | TGTGCCAGCACCATACTAGCGGGAACAACCGGGGAGCTGTTTTTT
TRBJ2-3 | TRBV5-6 | - | - | CASTLLGASRNTDTQYF | TGTGCCAGCACTCTCTTAGGTGCTAGCAGAAACACAGATACGCAGTATTTT
TRBJ2-5 | TRBV4-2 | - | once | CASSQGAQEETQYF | TGTGCCAGCAGCCAAGGGGCCCAGGAAGAGACCCAGTACTTC
TRBJ2-5 | TRBV2 | - | - | CASSDLGREETQYF | TGTGCCAGCAGTGATCTGGGGAGAGAAGAGACCCAGTACTTC
TRBJ2-3 | TRBV18 | TRBD2 | - | CASSPLIAGGDTQYF | TGTGCCAGCTCACCCCTGATAGCGGGAGGAGATACGCAGTATTTT
TRBJ1-1 | TRBV7-9 | TRBD1 | - | CASTRYRGSEAFF | TGTGCCAGCACCAGATACAGGGGTTCTGAAGCTTTCTTT
TRBJ1-5 | TRBV28 | - | - | CASSLGGAASNQPQHF | TGTGCCAGCAGTTTGGGTGGAGCGGCAAGCAATCAGCCCCAGCATTTT
TRBJ1-6 | TRBV6-5 | - | - | CASQTGYNSPLHF | TGTGCCAGCCAAACAGGGTATAATTCACCCCTCCACTTT
TRBJ1-1 | TRBV4-3 | - | - | CASSQEVHMNTEAFF | TGCGCCAGCAGCCAAGAGGTTCACATGAACACTGAAGCTTTCTTT
TRBJ1-2 | TRBV29-1 | TRBD1 | - | CSVRDRDLYGYTF | TGCAGCGTTCGAGACAGGGACCTCTATGGCTACACCTTC
TRBJ1-1 | TRBV10-3 | - | - | CAISPGYGGETEAFF | TGTGCCATCAGTCCTGGGTATGGGGGAGAGACTGAAGCTTTCTTT
TRBJ1-3 | TRBV5-1 | TRBD1 | - | CASSVTGGGWSGNTIYF | TGCGCCAGCAGTGTCACAGGGGGCGGTTGGAGTGGAAACACCATATATTTT
TRBJ2-4 | TRBV15 | - | - | CATSRGDGGAIIAKNIQYF | TGTGCCACCAGCAGAGGGGACGGCGGGGCGATCATAGCCAAAAACATTCAGTACTTC
TRBJ2-5 | TRBV29-1 | TRBD2 | - | CSVEEGTGRGDF | TGCAGCGTTGAAGAAGGGACGGGGAGGGGCGACTTC